Listed below are T cell receptor beta chains from one sample, sequenced in a study of cytomegalovirus exposure and HLA in healthy donors. TCRdb's table, derived via immunoSEQ multiplex PCR, lists solely in-frame clones and lacks some. The data contain 64,000 or so clones, roughly 67% of them singletons. The sample was PBMCs. The receptors originated from a middle-aged man in good health and CMV-seropositive. Both conserved end residues are part of each CDR3. A D gene is named only where the DNA matches it firmly. Part of the rows lack a size; the others show once, few, many or a class for expanded clones.

J gene: TRBJ2-3; D gene: TRBD1; clone size: .; V gene: TRBV5-4; CDR3 DNA: TGTGCCAGCAGCGTGAGCCGGGACAGAGGCACAGATACGCAGTATTTT; CDR3 protein: CASSVSRDRGTDTQYF
J gene: TRBJ1-2; D gene: .; clone size: .; V gene: TRBV4-1; CDR3 DNA: TGCGCCAGCAGCGTGAAACGGGACTATGGCTACACCTTC; CDR3 protein: CASSVKRDYGYTF
J gene: TRBJ2-7; D gene: .; clone size: once; V gene: TRBV5-8; CDR3 DNA: TGTGCCAGCATACGGCGCGGGGAAGGCTCGTATCGCGAGCAGTACTTC; CDR3 protein: CASIRRGEGSYREQYF
J gene: TRBJ1-5; D gene: .; clone size: .; V gene: TRBV2; CDR3 DNA: TGTGCCAGCAATGTTGGTGCTAGCGTGAGGCCCCAGCATTTT; CDR3 protein: CASNVGASVRPQHF
J gene: TRBJ2-5; D gene: .; clone size: .; V gene: TRBV18; CDR3 DNA: TGTGCCAGCGCACAGGGGGGGCCGCAAGAGACCCAGTACTTC; CDR3 protein: CASAQGGPQETQYF
J gene: TRBJ2-5; D gene: .; clone size: .; V gene: TRBV2; CDR3 DNA: TGTGCCAGCAGTGACGTGTCCCAAGAGACCCAGTACTTC; CDR3 protein: CASSDVSQETQYF
J gene: TRBJ2-3; D gene: .; clone size: .; V gene: TRBV7-3; CDR3 DNA: TGTGCCAGCAGCTGCCCGGGGGAGACAGATACGCAGTATTTT; CDR3 protein: CASSCPGETDTQYF
J gene: TRBJ1-1; D gene: .; clone size: .; V gene: TRBV6-5; CDR3 DNA: TGTGCCAGCAGTTACCAGGGAAACACTGAAGCTTTCTTT; CDR3 protein: CASSYQGNTEAFF
J gene: TRBJ1-1; D gene: .; clone size: .; V gene: TRBV11-2; CDR3 DNA: TGTGCCAGCAGCTTAGACCCCCGCGCGGGAGCTTTCTTT; CDR3 protein: CASSLDPRAGAFF
J gene: TRBJ2-1; D gene: .; clone size: .; V gene: TRBV5-1; CDR3 DNA: TGCGCCAGCAGCTCTCAGCTTAGCGGAGGAATTTTCTACAATGAGCAGTTCTTC; CDR3 protein: CASSSQLSGGIFYNEQFF
J gene: TRBJ1-3; D gene: .; clone size: .; V gene: TRBV7-2; CDR3 DNA: TGTGCCAGCAGCTCCACGGTAAACACCATATATTTT; CDR3 protein: CASSSTVNTIYF
J gene: TRBJ2-1; D gene: .; clone size: few; V gene: TRBV5-1; CDR3 DNA: TGCGCCAGCACCCTTCCGGAGGGATCGAGCTCCTACAATGAGCAGTTCTTC; CDR3 protein: CASTLPEGSSSYNEQFF
J gene: TRBJ2-5; D gene: .; clone size: .; V gene: TRBV29-1; CDR3 DNA: TGCAGCGTTGTTGGCGGGATAGGGGAGACCCAGTACTTC; CDR3 protein: CSVVGGIGETQYF
J gene: TRBJ2-5; D gene: TRBD1; clone size: .; V gene: TRBV11-2; CDR3 DNA: TGTGCCAGCAGCTTAGAGGCAGGGGGACGCTCGACCCAGTACTTC; CDR3 protein: CASSLEAGGRSTQYF
J gene: TRBJ2-1; D gene: .; clone size: .; V gene: TRBV19; CDR3 DNA: TGTGCCAGTAGTCCGCGGCGGGAAAATGAGCAGTTCTTC; CDR3 protein: CASSPRRENEQFF
J gene: TRBJ2-2; D gene: TRBD2; clone size: .; V gene: TRBV15; CDR3 DNA: TGTGCCACCAGCAGAGGGAGTAGCGGGATAAACACCGGGGAGCTGTTTTTT; CDR3 protein: CATSRGSSGINTGELFF
J gene: TRBJ1-5; D gene: TRBD1; clone size: .; V gene: TRBV5-6; CDR3 DNA: TGTGCCAGCACCCCTCGGGACAGGACTAATCAGCCCCAGCATTTT; CDR3 protein: CASTPRDRTNQPQHF
J gene: TRBJ2-7; D gene: .; clone size: .; V gene: TRBV28; CDR3 DNA: TGTGCCAGCAGTTCCTCAGTCTACGAGCAGTACTTC; CDR3 protein: CASSSSVYEQYF
J gene: TRBJ2-1; D gene: .; clone size: .; V gene: TRBV29-1; CDR3 DNA: TGCAGCGTTGAAGATCGTCGAGGTCAGGAGCAGTTCTTC; CDR3 protein: CSVEDRRGQEQFF
J gene: TRBJ2-7; D gene: .; clone size: few; V gene: TRBV7-2; CDR3 DNA: TGTGCCAGCACCGGGACATCGGAAGCCTACGAGCAGTACTTC; CDR3 protein: CASTGTSEAYEQYF
J gene: TRBJ1-3; D gene: .; clone size: .; V gene: TRBV5-1; CDR3 DNA: TGCGCCAGCAGCGATGGACAGAACTCTGGAAACACCATATATTTT; CDR3 protein: CASSDGQNSGNTIYF
J gene: TRBJ2-7; D gene: TRBD2; clone size: .; V gene: TRBV6-5; CDR3 DNA: TGTGCCAGCAGCCCGACTAGCGGGAGAATCGAGCAGTACTTC; CDR3 protein: CASSPTSGRIEQYF
J gene: TRBJ2-3; D gene: TRBD2; clone size: .; V gene: TRBV19; CDR3 DNA: TGTGCCAGTAGTATAGATCGGGGGAGCGGGAGTTGGGATACGCAGTATTTT; CDR3 protein: CASSIDRGSGSWDTQYF
J gene: TRBJ2-5; D gene: .; clone size: few; V gene: TRBV5-6; CDR3 DNA: TGTGCCAGCAGCACCGTCGGACTCCAAGAGACCCAGTACTTC; CDR3 protein: CASSTVGLQETQYF
J gene: TRBJ2-2; D gene: .; clone size: once; V gene: TRBV6-5; CDR3 DNA: TGTGCCAGCAATCCCGGGGTGGACACCGGGGAGCTGTTTTTT; CDR3 protein: CASNPGVDTGELFF
J gene: TRBJ1-2; D gene: TRBD1; clone size: few; V gene: TRBV4-1; CDR3 DNA: TGCGCCAGCAGCCAAGAGTCGGGACAGAGTCGCTATGGCTACACCTTC; CDR3 protein: CASSQESGQSRYGYTF
J gene: TRBJ2-5; D gene: .; clone size: many; V gene: TRBV19; CDR3 DNA: TGTGCCAGTAGCACCAGCGTTTCGGGAGTCCAAGAGACCCAGTACTTC; CDR3 protein: CASSTSVSGVQETQYF
J gene: TRBJ1-2; D gene: .; clone size: few; V gene: TRBV19; CDR3 DNA: TGTGCCAGTAGCGCGGACAGCTTCTATGGCTACACCTTC; CDR3 protein: CASSADSFYGYTF
J gene: TRBJ1-2; D gene: .; clone size: .; V gene: TRBV5-1; CDR3 DNA: TGCGCCAGCAGCTCAAGGAATGCCGGAGCTGGCTACACCTTC; CDR3 protein: CASSSRNAGAGYTF
J gene: TRBJ2-5; D gene: .; clone size: .; V gene: TRBV2; CDR3 DNA: TGTGCCAGCAGTAAGCGGACAGCGCCGGGGTACTTC; CDR3 protein: CASSKRTAPGYF